The 23 T cell receptor beta chains below come from one sample, sequenced in a study of cytomegalovirus exposure and HLA in healthy donors. Vbeta (60) and Jbeta (13) primers were used in the PCR. Here immunoSEQ multiplex PCR was the method, and the copy in TCRdb shows in-frame clones only, minus some. The table shows roughly 130,000 clones, with 6.5% to 9.5% occurring only once. Sequenced input: PBMCs. These receptors all come from a man in his forties in good health and CMV-seronegative.

This clone was found once. The J gene is TRBJ2-5, the V gene TRBV28; 13 bases are a match to TRBD2. CDR3 length: 16 residues. Losses at the gene ends were 4 bases for V and 5 bases for J; bases not matched to a gene: 7. The germline V gene encodes CDR1 MDHEN and CDR2 SYDVKM. DNA of the CDR3: TGTGCCAGCAGTTATACTAGCGGGGGGGCCTGGGAGACCCAGTACTTC. Translating gives CASSYTSGGAWETQYF.

The chain uses TRBV4-3 and TRBJ2-3; 10 bases agree with TRBD1. CDR3 length: 17 amino acids. CDR1 and CDR2 from the germline V gene are LGHNA and YSLEER. V gave up 0 bases and J gave up 6 bases; unmatched junction bases: 9. CDR3 nucleotide sequence: TGCGCCAGCAGCCAAGATTTGACAGGGGGCTTACAGGATACGCAGTATTTT. It is translated as CASSQDLTGGLQDTQYF.

Points on this clone: The sample carries other DNA sequences with the same CDR3. The rearrangement links TRBV6-5 to TRBJ1-3; D gene unclear. The germline V gene encodes CDR1 MNHEY and CDR2 SVGAGI. The CDR3 is 14 amino acids. Deletions cut 4 bases from V and 3 bases from J, with 10 bases between. The CDR3 DNA follows: TGTGCCAGCAGTTCCGGACGGGGTGGAAACACCATATATTTT. Amino acid sequence: CASSSGRGGNTIYF.

This chain uses TRBV5-1 with TRBJ2-1; 9 bases fit TRBD1. The CDR3 sequence is 14 residues long. Germline V CDR1 and CDR2: SGHRS, YFSETQ. V was clipped by 4 bases and J by 9 bases; unmatched bases: 8. CDR3 coding DNA: TGCGCCAGCAGCCCAAGACAGGGGGAGGGTGAGCAGTTCTTC. Amino acids: CASSPRQGEGEQFF.

The V and J genes are TRBV5-6 and TRBJ1-2, with TRBD1 identical over 8 bases. Trimming took 1 base from V and 8 from J; bases not matched to a gene: 4. The germline CDR1 and CDR2 sequences are SGHDT and YYEEEE. The CDR3 runs to 13 residues. CDR3: CASSLHRGEGYTF. In DNA, the CDR3 is TGTGCCAGCAGCTTGCACAGGGGGGAGGGCTACACCTTC. Variable domain in full (rest from reference TRBV5-6 and TRBJ1-2): DAGVTQSPTHLIKTRGQQVTLRCSPKSGHDTVSWYQQALGQGPQFIFQYYEEEERQRGNFPDRFSGHQFPNYSSELNVNALLLGDSALYLCASSLHRGEGYTFGSGTRLTVV.

There are a few counts of this clone. J is TRBJ2-1 and V is TRBV4-1, with 7 bases lining up with TRBD2. The length of the CDR3 is 15 residues. The J segment lost 6 bases and the V segment lost 0 bases, leaving 5 bases of the junction unmatched. Germline CDR1 and CDR2: MGHRA and YSYEKL. CDR3 sequence reads: CASSQDLGEGNEQFF. CDR3 nucleotides: TGCGCCAGCAGCCAAGATTTAGGGGAGGGCAATGAGCAGTTCTTC.

This clone was observed a handful of times. The rearrangement uses TRBV5-4 and TRBJ2-7; perhaps TRBD2 as D (5 bases). Deletions cut 4 bases from V and 4 bases from J, with 12 bases between. The CDR3 consists of 13 residues. CDR1 and CDR2 (germline): SGHNT, YYREEE (reference sequence). CDR3 sequence reads: CASSRDPGYEQYF. The CDR3 bases are TGTGCCAGCAGCCGAGACCCGGGGTACGAGCAGTACTTC.

The chain joins TRBV6-5 to TRBJ2-1; D is perhaps TRBD2 (7 bases). CDR3 length: 14 residues. V was cut by 2 bases and J by 4 bases, with 9 bases left in between. Germline V CDR1 and CDR2: MNHEY, SVGAGI. The DNA for the CDR3 is TGTGCCAGCAGTTACGAGGGGGGGTACAATGAGCAGTTCTTC. Encoded protein: CASSYEGGYNEQFF.

V gene TRBV6-5 combines with J gene TRBJ1-2, with 8 nucleotides matching TRBD1. Germline-derived CDR1 and CDR2 are MNHEY and SVGAGI. Unmatched junction bases numbered 3, after V lost 8 bases and J lost 7 bases. The CDR3 consists of 11 residues. CDR3 sequence reads: CASGQGLGYTF. The CDR3 DNA follows: TGTGCCAGCGGACAGGGACTTGGCTACACCTTC.

This clone was picked up a small number of times. The J gene is TRBJ2-7, the V gene TRBV5-1, with a weak D call TRBD2 (6 bases). The V end lost 1 base, the J end lost 3 bases, and 14 bases lay between the germline ends. Germline CDR1 and CDR2: SGHRS and YFSETQ. The CDR3 spans 15 residues. CDR3 loop: CASSLNSGPFYEQYF. CDR3 bases: TGCGCCAGCAGCTTGAACAGCGGGCCTTTCTACGAGCAGTACTTC.

The chain joins TRBV28 to TRBJ2-1, with D possibly matching TRBD2 (6 bases). Trimming cost V 6 bases and J 8 bases, with 14 bases left between them. The CDR3 has 13 amino acids. The germline V gene has CDR1 MDHEN and CDR2 SYDVKM. The CDR3 nucleotides read TGTGCCAGCAGACGCTCTAGCGAATATGAGCAGTTCTTC. Its translation: CASRRSSEYEQFF.

The genes are TRBV9 and TRBJ2-3, with 7 bases fitting TRBD2. Germline CDR1 SGDLS, CDR2 YYNGEE. The V segment lost 0 bases and the J segment 1 base; nucleotides outside the gene matches: 5. There are 16 residues in the CDR3. Here the CDR3 DNA reads TGTGCCAGCAGCGTAGGCGGGGGTTTCGGCACAGATACGCAGTATTTT. It specifies CASSVGGGFGTDTQYF. Full variable domain (outside the CDR3, taken from reference TRBV9 and TRBJ2-3): DSGVTQTPKHLITATGQRVTLRCSPRSGDLSVYWYQQSLDQGLQFLIQYYNGEERAKGNILERFSAQQFPDLHSELNLSSLELGDSALYFCASSVGGGFGTDTQYFGPGTRLTVL.

J is TRBJ2-3 and V is TRBV4-3, with 8 nucleotides matching TRBD2. V was pared by 0 bases and J by 2 bases, with 10 bases of the junction left unmatched. The germline gives CDR1 LGHNA, CDR2 YSLEER. The CDR3 extends over 18 amino acids. The CDR3 coding sequence is TGCGCCAGCAGCCAAGAGTCACGCGGCGGGGGGCTCACAGATACGCAGTATTTT. Amino acids: CASSQESRGGGLTDTQYF.

The V gene is TRBV6-1, the J gene TRBJ2-7; 9 bases line up with TRBD2. Germline V gene lookup returns CDR1 MNHNS and CDR2 SASEGT. CDR3 size: 15 residues. V gave up 7 bases and J gave up 0 bases; unmatched junction bases: 7. This CDR3 reads CASNNLAGSSYEQYF. The CDR3 nucleotides are TGTGCCAGCAATAACCTAGCGGGGTCCTCCTACGAGCAGTACTTC.

V usage is TRBV19 and J usage is TRBJ2-7, with TRBD1 matching over 12 bases. J lost 6 bases, V lost 6 bases, and 6 bases had no gene match. This CDR3 contains 14 residues. Per germline, CDR1 LNHDA and CDR2 SQIVND (reference sequence). The chain's CDR3 is CASSPGTGGSEQYF. DNA of the CDR3: TGTGCCAGTAGCCCGGGGACAGGGGGCAGCGAGCAGTACTTC. Full variable domain (rest looked up from reference TRBV19 and TRBJ2-7): DGGITQSPKYLFRKEGQNVTLSCEQNLNHDAMYWYRQDPGQGLRLIYYSQIVNDFQKGDIAEGYSVSREKKESFPLTVTSAQKNPTAFYLCASSPGTGGSEQYFGPGTRLTVT.

This clone has a handful of counts. The rearrangement links TRBV2 to TRBJ2-2; 10 bases match TRBD1. The CDR3 has 16 residues. The V gene's germline CDR1 is SNHLY and CDR2 FYNNEI. V was clipped by 6 bases and J by 5 bases; unmatched bases: 9. The CDR3 loop is CASRTLGQGRTGELFF. CDR3 sequence (DNA): TGTGCCAGCAGAACTCTGGGACAGGGGAGAACCGGGGAGCTGTTTTTT.

A remark on this clone: Other DNA sequences in this sample translate to the same CDR3. The rearrangement links TRBV5-1 to TRBJ1-5, with 7 bases aligning to TRBD1. After removal of 2 bases from V and 1 base from J, the junction contained 3 bases not matched to a gene. Germline CDR1 is SGHRS and CDR2 is YFSETQ. The CDR3 has 15 residues. CDR3 amino acids: CASSLGTASNQPQHF. The CDR3 DNA reads TGCGCCAGCAGCTTAGGGACAGCAAGCAATCAGCCCCAGCATTTT.

In nucleotides, the CDR3 is TGTGCCACCAGCAGGCCCGGGGGGGTAGAGACCCAGTACTTC. Translating it yields CATSRPGGVETQYF. The chain uses TRBV15 and TRBJ2-5; the match to TRBD2 covers 8 bases. Looked up from germline, CDR1 is LNHNV and CDR2 is YYDKDF (reference sequence). Trimming removed 3 bases from V and 4 bases from J; junction bases left unmatched: 4. The CDR3 runs to 14 residues.

The chain links TRBV5-6 to TRBJ1-3, with a possible D match to TRBD1 (6 bases). Germline V CDR1 and CDR2: SGHDT, YYEEEE. This CDR3 is built from 15 residues. Trimming cost V 4 bases and J 0 bases, with 11 bases left between them. The DNA for the CDR3 is TGTGCCAGCAGCCCGGCAGGGGACTCTGGAAACACCATATATTTT. It encodes CASSPAGDSGNTIYF.

This clone was observed a few times. The chain is built from TRBV2 and TRBJ2-3; 8 nucleotides agree with TRBD1. The CDR3 is 14 amino acids. In germline, CDR1 is SNHLY, CDR2 FYNNEI. V lost 6 bases to trimming and J lost 2 bases; unmatched junction nucleotides: 4. The CDR3 reads CASRATGATDTQYF. In DNA, the CDR3 is TGTGCCAGCAGGGCGACAGGGGCCACAGATACGCAGTATTTT.

This rearrangement joins TRBV5-6 to TRBJ1-4, with 8 bases fitting TRBD1. CDR3 size: 14 residues. CDR1 and CDR2 from the germline V gene are SGHDT and YYEEEE. V lost 1 base and J lost 8; bases outside the gene matches: 4. CDR3 loop: CASSLQGAREKLFF. The CDR3 coding sequence is TGTGCCAGCAGCTTGCAGGGGGCAAGGGAAAAACTGTTTTTT.

In its sample, this clone was seen a few times. The chain carries TRBV9 and TRBJ1-6; perhaps TRBD1 as D (5 bases). CDR3 length: 15 amino acids. Trimming took 0 bases from V and 7 from J, leaving 11 bases between them. Germline V gene sequence: CDR1 SGDLS, CDR2 YYNGEE. The CDR3 nucleotides read TGTGCCAGCAGCGTAGAGGCTGGGGCCAATTCACCCCTCCACTTT. Protein product: CASSVEAGANSPLHF.

There are a few counts of this clone. This rearrangement joins TRBV2 to TRBJ1-5; possible D gene TRBD1, 5 bases. V was cut by 8 bases and J by 9 bases, with 20 bases left in between. The CDR3 consists of 14 residues. CDR1 is SNHLY and CDR2 is FYNNEI in the germline V gene. CDR3 in amino acids: CASSRQGSLGPQHF. CDR3 nucleotides: TGTGCCAGCTCCCGCCAGGGCAGCCTAGGGCCCCAGCATTTT.